This passage covers 20 T cell receptor beta chains from one sample sequenced in a study of shared clonotypes between healthy human individuals. Sequencing used immunoSEQ multiplex PCR; TCRdb keeps in-frame clones, though not all of them. This sample carries 780,000 or so clones, 55% to 80% of them seen once, and the ten largest clones take roughly 1.8%. Sequencing was performed on memory CD4+ T cells sorted from blood. Subset of the sample: CD45RA-negative fraction. These receptors were collected from a woman aged 25 to 39 in good health.

This clone has a handful of counts. This chain connects TRBV28 to TRBJ2-6; 13 bases agree with TRBD2. The CDR3 consists of 18 residues. Trimming took 5 bases from V and 1 from J; bases not matched to a gene: 5. From germline, CDR1 is MDHEN and CDR2 SYDVKM. CDR3 in DNA: TGTGCCAGCAGTAAGGGACTAGCGGGAATTTCTGGGGCCAACGTCCTGACTTTC. Protein: CASSKGLAGISGANVLTF. The variable domain in full, with the rest retrieved from reference TRBV28 and TRBJ2-6, is DVKVTQSSRYLVKRTGEKVFLECVQDMDHENMFWYRQDPGLGLRLIYFSYDVKMKEKGDIPEGYSVSREKKERFSLILESASTNQTSMYLCASSKGLAGISGANVLTFGAGSRLTVL.

The V gene is TRBV27, the J gene TRBJ2-3; tentative D call: TRBD2 (5 bases). The V gene's germline CDR1 is MNHEY and CDR2 SMNVEV (reference sequence). Between the trimmed V and J ends, which lost 4 bases and 3 bases, there was a span of 14 bases. This CDR3 contains 15 residues. CDR3 loop: CASSSFSRETDTQYF. The CDR3 coding sequence is TGTGCCAGCAGTTCATTTAGTAGGGAGACAGATACGCAGTATTTT.

The chain uses TRBV6-1 and TRBJ2-1; a possible D gene is TRBD2 (6 bases). The length of the CDR3 is 13 residues. The germline V gene has CDR1 MNHNS and CDR2 SASEGT. V was shortened by 7 bases and J by 6 bases, with 13 bases between the two germline ends. The CDR3 loop is CASTGVWTNEQFF. Written as DNA, the CDR3 is TGTGCCAGCACGGGAGTTTGGACCAATGAGCAGTTCTTC.

The rearrangement uses TRBV5-5 and TRBJ2-7; TRBD2 might be the D (6 bases). The CDR3 has 16 amino acids. Trimming removed 4 bases at V and 6 bases at J, with 23 bases between. In germline, CDR1 is SGHKS, CDR2 YYEKEE (reference sequence). For the CDR3, the DNA is TGTGCCAGCAGCCCCCGGGCGAGGCGAGTGGGAGGCGAGCAGTACTTC. Its translation: CASSPRARRVGGEQYF.

Only a few counts were recorded for this clone. The V call is TRBV29-1, the J call TRBJ2-2; 9 positions agree with TRBD1. Germline CDR1 is SQVTM and CDR2 is ANQGSEA. The CDR3 extends over 15 amino acids. The ends lost 8 bases at V and 7 bases at J; junction bases unmatched: 14. CDR3 amino acids: CSSSYEGQGVGELFF. For the CDR3, the DNA is TGCAGCTCCTCCTACGAGGGACAGGGCGTCGGGGAGCTGTTTTTT.

The chain recombines TRBV27 with TRBJ2-7; 11 nucleotides agree with TRBD2. V lost 4 bases and J lost 4; bases outside the gene matches: 9. This CDR3 spans 16 amino acids. Germline CDR1 is MNHEY and CDR2 is SMNVEV (reference sequence). The CDR3 sequence is CASSYILAGGPYEQYF. The DNA for the CDR3 is TGTGCCAGCAGTTACATCTTAGCGGGAGGGCCTTACGAGCAGTACTTC.

The chain links TRBV19 to TRBJ1-5; 7 nucleotides line up with TRBD1. Germline V gene data show CDR1 as LNHDA and CDR2 as SQIVND (reference sequence). This CDR3 spans 13 amino acids. Germline trimming cut 9 bases from V and 6 bases from J; bases unmatched to any gene: 8. The CDR3 sequence: CASLDRAGQPQHF. The CDR3 DNA follows: TGTGCCAGCCTCGACAGGGCCGGTCAGCCCCAGCATTTT.

This clone has ten or more counts. Other DNA sequences in this sample translate to the same CDR3. The genes are TRBV28 and TRBJ1-5, with 9 positions matching TRBD1. The CDR3 loop spans 15 amino acids. With 6 bases clipped from V and 0 bases from J, the junction kept 3 bases outside the gene matches. The V gene's germline CDR1 is MDHEN and CDR2 SYDVKM. The chain's CDR3 is CASSWTGASNQPQHF. DNA for the CDR3: TGTGCCAGCAGCTGGACAGGGGCTAGCAATCAGCCCCAGCATTTT.

This clone has only a few counts. CDR3 residues: CASSPPVPGHQPQHF. The CDR3 DNA reads as TGTGCCAGCAGTCCACCCGTACCAGGGCATCAGCCCCAGCATTTT. The rearrangement uses TRBV28 and TRBJ1-5, with D tentatively TRBD1 (5 bases). V was trimmed by 5 bases and J by 5 bases, leaving 16 bases between them. Germline CDR1 MDHEN, CDR2 SYDVKM. This CDR3 is 15 amino acids long.

This clone was found a few times. This chain connects TRBV9 to TRBJ2-5, with 10 bases lining up with TRBD2. The junction had 17 bases not matched to a gene; V was cut back by 1 base and J by 5 bases. The CDR3 consists of 19 residues. From germline, CDR1 is SGDLS and CDR2 YYNGEE. CDR3 protein: CASSVRAGGYSLGQETQYF. DNA of the CDR3: TGTGCCAGCAGCGTAAGAGCGGGAGGGTACAGTCTGGGTCAGGAGACCCAGTACTTC.

The chain uses TRBV19 and TRBJ1-2; the D gene is possibly TRBD1 (5 bases). Germline V lookup: CDR1 LNHDA, CDR2 SQIVND (reference sequence). Trimming pared 3 bases from V and 4 bases from J, leaving 12 bases between. The length of the CDR3 is 14 residues. The CDR3 region has the DNA TGTGCCAGTAGTATTCAGGGAGCGACCTATGGCTACACCTTC. It specifies CASSIQGATYGYTF. The entire variable domain, with the rest obtained from reference TRBV19 and TRBJ1-2, is as follows: DGGITQSPKYLFRKEGQNVTLSCEQNLNHDAMYWYRQDPGQGLRLIYYSQIVNDFQKGDIAEGYSVSREKKESFPLTVTSAQKNPTAFYLCASSIQGATYGYTFGSGTRLTVV.

The chain is built from TRBV28 and TRBJ1-5, with D uncertain. Germline lookup yields CDR1 MDHEN and CDR2 SYDVKM. There are 14 residues in the CDR3. V lost 3 bases and J 4 bases, leaving 10 bases between the germline ends. The CDR3 DNA is TGTGCCAGCAGTTTCCATATGGGGAATCAGCCCCAGCATTTT. The encoded protein is CASSFHMGNQPQHF.

The chain employs TRBV7-9 and TRBJ1-2; TRBD1 agrees at 7 bases. V was pared by 5 bases and J by 6 bases, with 9 bases of the junction left unmatched. In germline, CDR1 is SEHNR, CDR2 FQNEAQ (reference sequence). The CDR3 is made up of 14 amino acids. CDR3 sequence: CASSEETGFHGYTF. The CDR3 DNA is TGTGCCAGCAGCGAAGAGACAGGGTTTCATGGCTACACCTTC.

The J gene is TRBJ2-1, the V gene TRBV29-1, with TRBD1 matching 7 bases. Germline CDR1 and CDR2: SQVTM and ANQGSEA. This CDR3 is built from 15 residues. The V segment lost 7 bases and the J segment 9 bases; nucleotides outside the gene matches: 18. The chain's CDR3 is CSANPDRSPLAEQFF. The CDR3 nucleotides read TGCAGCGCTAACCCGGACAGGTCACCTTTAGCTGAGCAGTTCTTC.

The chain joins TRBV5-7 to TRBJ2-1; 8 bases agree with TRBD2. TRBV5-7 is classed as an ORF, of uncertain function. The V gene end was trimmed by 4 bases and the J gene end by 8 bases; junction bases not matched to a gene: 11. The CDR3 sequence is 15 residues long. CDR3 sequence: CASSRAGLAGDEQFF. The CDR3 DNA follows: TGTGCCAGCAGCCGAGCGGGCCTAGCGGGCGATGAGCAGTTCTTC.

V gene TRBV28 combines with J gene TRBJ1-3; D is perhaps TRBD1 (5 bases). With 7 bases removed from V and 1 base from J, the gap between germline ends came to 14 bases. The CDR3 is 15 amino acids. From germline, CDR1 is MDHEN and CDR2 SYDVKM. Written as DNA, the CDR3 is TGTGCCAGCAACCGGGACGGATCGTCTGGAAACACCATATATTTT. Its translation is CASNRDGSSGNTIYF.

This chain connects TRBV29-1 to TRBJ1-5; perhaps TRBD1 as D (5 bases). The V gene's germline CDR1 is SQVTM and CDR2 ANQGSEA. This CDR3 has 13 amino acids. The CDR3 DNA sequence: TGCAGGAACCCAGGGAATAGCAATCAGCCCCAGCATTTT. Translated, it gives CRNPGNSNQPQHF.

The chain couples TRBV28 to TRBJ1-5; D might be TRBD1 (6 bases). CDR1 MDHEN and CDR2 SYDVKM come from the germline V gene. Trimming shortened V by 0 bases and J by 2 bases, and 11 bases separated the two germline ends. The CDR3 totals 16 residues. The CDR3 reads CASSLWGAGGNQPQHF. The CDR3 DNA reads as TGTGCCAGCAGTTTATGGGGGGCAGGGGGCAATCAGCCCCAGCATTTT.

The J gene is TRBJ2-5, the V gene TRBV2; TRBD1 matches 7 bases. V was pared by 4 bases and J by 4 bases, with 6 bases of the junction left unmatched. Germline V gene lookup returns CDR1 SNHLY and CDR2 FYNNEI. The CDR3 is 14 amino acids. The CDR3 spells CASSAGQGVETQYF. CDR3 nucleotide sequence: TGTGCCAGCAGTGCGGGGCAGGGGGTAGAGACCCAGTACTTC.

The chain combines TRBV7-2 with TRBJ2-5, with a tentative D call TRBD2 (5 bases). This CDR3 contains 14 residues. Germline CDR1 and CDR2: SGHTA and FQGNSA. The ends were cut back, 2 bases at V and 5 bases at J, with 12 bases in the middle. CDR3 nucleotide sequence: TGTGCCAGCAGCTTATCCCGGGGAGTGGAGACCCAGTACTTC. Its protein is CASSLSRGVETQYF.